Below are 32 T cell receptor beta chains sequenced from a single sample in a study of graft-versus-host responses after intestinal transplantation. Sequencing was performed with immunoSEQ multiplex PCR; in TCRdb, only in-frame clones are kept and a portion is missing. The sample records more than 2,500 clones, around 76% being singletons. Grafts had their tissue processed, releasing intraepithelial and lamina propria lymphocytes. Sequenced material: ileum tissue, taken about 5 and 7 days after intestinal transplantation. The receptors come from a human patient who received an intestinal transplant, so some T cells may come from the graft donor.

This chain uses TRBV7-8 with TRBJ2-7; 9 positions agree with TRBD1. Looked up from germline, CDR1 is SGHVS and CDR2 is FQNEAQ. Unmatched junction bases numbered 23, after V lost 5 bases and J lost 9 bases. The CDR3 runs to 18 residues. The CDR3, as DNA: TGTGCCAGCAGCCGTTCGGGACAGGGCAGAGGTCCTCCTACGAGGCAGTACTTC. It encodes CASSRSGQGRGPPTRQYF.

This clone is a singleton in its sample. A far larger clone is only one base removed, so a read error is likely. CDR3 coding DNA: TGTGCCAGCAGCTTAATTAGCGATAAATACGAGCAGTACTTC. Translation: CASSLISDKYEQYF. V gene TRBV7-9 combines with J gene TRBJ2-7; possibly TRBD2 for D (5 bases). The germline V gene encodes CDR1 SEHNR and CDR2 FQNEAQ (reference sequence). This CDR3 region has 14 residues. V was clipped by 2 bases and J by 4 bases, with 12 bases between them.

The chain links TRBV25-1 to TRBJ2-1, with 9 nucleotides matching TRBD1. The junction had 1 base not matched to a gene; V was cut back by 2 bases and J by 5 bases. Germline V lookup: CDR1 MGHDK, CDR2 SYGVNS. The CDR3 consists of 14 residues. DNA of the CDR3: TGTGCCAGCAGTGAAGGGGACAGGGACAATGAGCAGTTCTTC. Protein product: CASSEGDRDNEQFF. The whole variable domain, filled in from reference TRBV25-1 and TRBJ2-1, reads EADIYQTPRYLVIGTGKKITLECSQTMGHDKMYWYQQDPGMELHLIHYSYGVNSTEKGDLSSESTVSRIRTEHFPLTLESARPSHTSQYLCASSEGDRDNEQFFGPGTRLTVL.

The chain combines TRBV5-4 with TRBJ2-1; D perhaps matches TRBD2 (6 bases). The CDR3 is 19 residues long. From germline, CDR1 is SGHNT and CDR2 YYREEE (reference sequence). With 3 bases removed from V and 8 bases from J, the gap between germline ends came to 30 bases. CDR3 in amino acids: CASSYRGRKVEPTWHEQFF. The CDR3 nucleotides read TGTGCCAGCAGCTACAGAGGGAGGAAAGTGGAGCCTACGTGGCATGAGCAGTTCTTC.

Here the CDR3 DNA reads TGCGCCAGCAGCTTGAGGGACAGGGGGGCAATCAATGAGCAGTTCTTC. Translating gives CASSLRDRGAINEQFF. V is TRBV5-1 and J is TRBJ2-1; 11 bases are a match to TRBD1. Losses at the gene ends were 1 base for V and 6 bases for J; bases not matched to a gene: 6. The CDR3 runs to 16 residues. Germline CDR1 and CDR2: SGHRS and YFSETQ.

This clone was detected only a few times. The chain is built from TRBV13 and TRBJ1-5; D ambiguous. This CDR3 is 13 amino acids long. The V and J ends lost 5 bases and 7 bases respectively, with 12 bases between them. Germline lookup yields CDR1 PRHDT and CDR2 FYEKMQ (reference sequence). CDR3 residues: CASSPGVGQPQHF. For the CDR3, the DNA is TGTGCCAGCAGCCCAGGCGTCGGGCAGCCCCAGCATTTT.

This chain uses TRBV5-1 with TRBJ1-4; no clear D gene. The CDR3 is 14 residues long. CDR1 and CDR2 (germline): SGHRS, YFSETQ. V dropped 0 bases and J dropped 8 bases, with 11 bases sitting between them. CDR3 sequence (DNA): TGCGCCAGCAGCTTGGGGCAATTGGGAGAAAAACTGTTTTTT. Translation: CASSLGQLGEKLFF.

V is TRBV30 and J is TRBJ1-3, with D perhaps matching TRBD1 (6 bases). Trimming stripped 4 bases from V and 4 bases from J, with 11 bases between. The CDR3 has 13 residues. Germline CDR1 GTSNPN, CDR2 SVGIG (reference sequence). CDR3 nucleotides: TGTGCCTGGATGAGGGGGACGGGAAACACCATATATTTT. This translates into CAWMRGTGNTIYF.

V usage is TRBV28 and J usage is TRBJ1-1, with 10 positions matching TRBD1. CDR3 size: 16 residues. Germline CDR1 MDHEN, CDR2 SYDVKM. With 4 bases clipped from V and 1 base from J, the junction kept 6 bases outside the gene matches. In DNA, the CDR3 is TGTGCCAGCAGTTCCCCGACAGGGGGCGCGAACACTGAAGCTTTCTTT. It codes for CASSSPTGGANTEAFF.

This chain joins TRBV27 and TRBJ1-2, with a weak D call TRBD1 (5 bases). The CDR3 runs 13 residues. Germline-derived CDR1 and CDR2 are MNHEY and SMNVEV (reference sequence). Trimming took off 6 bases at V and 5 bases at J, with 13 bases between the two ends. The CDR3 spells CASRSTGPYGYTF. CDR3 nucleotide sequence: TGTGCCAGCAGGAGTACGGGGCCTTATGGCTACACCTTC.

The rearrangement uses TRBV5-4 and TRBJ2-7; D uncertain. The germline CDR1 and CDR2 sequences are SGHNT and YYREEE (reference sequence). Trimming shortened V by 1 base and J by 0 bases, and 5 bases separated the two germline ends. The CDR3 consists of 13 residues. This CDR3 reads CASSLTTSYEQYF. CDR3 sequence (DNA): TGTGCCAGCAGCTTGACTACCTCCTACGAGCAGTACTTC.

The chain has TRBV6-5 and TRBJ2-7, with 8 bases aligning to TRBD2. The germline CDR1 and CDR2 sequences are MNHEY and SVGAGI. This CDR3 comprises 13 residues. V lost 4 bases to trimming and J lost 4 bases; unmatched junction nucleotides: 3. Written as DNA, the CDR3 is TGTGCCAGCAGTTCGGGACTAGGGTACGAGCAGTACTTC. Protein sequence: CASSSGLGYEQYF.

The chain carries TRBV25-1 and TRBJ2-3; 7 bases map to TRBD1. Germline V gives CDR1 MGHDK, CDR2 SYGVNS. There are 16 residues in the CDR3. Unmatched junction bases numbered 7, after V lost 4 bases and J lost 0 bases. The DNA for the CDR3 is TGTGCCAGCAGTGTCCGACAGGGATCTAGCACAGATACGCAGTATTTT. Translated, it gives CASSVRQGSSTDTQYF.

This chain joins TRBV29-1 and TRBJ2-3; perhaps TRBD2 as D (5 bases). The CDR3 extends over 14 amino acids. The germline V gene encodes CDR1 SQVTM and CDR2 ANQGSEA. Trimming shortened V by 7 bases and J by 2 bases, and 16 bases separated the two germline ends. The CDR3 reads CSAPSTGYTDTQYF. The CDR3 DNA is TGCAGCGCCCCTTCCACGGGGTACACAGATACGCAGTATTTT.

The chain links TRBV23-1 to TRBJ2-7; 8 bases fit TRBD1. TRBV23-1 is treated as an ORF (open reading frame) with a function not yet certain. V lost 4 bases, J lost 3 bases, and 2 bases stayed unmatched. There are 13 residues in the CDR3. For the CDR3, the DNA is TGCGCCAGCAGTCCGGGGACAGGCTACGAGCAGTACTTC. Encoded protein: CASSPGTGYEQYF.

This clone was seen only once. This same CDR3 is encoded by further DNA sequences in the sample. The chain's CDR3 is CASSVGSGFGEQYF. CDR3 sequence (DNA): TGTGCCAGCAGTGTGGGTAGCGGGTTCGGCGAGCAGTACTTC. V usage is TRBV2 and J usage is TRBJ2-7, with TRBD2 matching 7 bases. The CDR3 runs to 14 residues. Per the germline V gene, CDR1 is SNHLY and CDR2 is FYNNEI. V lost 4 bases to trimming and J lost 6 bases; unmatched junction nucleotides: 9.

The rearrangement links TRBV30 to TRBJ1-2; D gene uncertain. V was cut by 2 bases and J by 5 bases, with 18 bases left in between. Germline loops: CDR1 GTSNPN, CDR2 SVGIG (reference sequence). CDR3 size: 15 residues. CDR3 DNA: TGTGCCTGGAGTCCGCGGACGGGTTACAAGTATGGCTACACCTTC. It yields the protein CAWSPRTGYKYGYTF.

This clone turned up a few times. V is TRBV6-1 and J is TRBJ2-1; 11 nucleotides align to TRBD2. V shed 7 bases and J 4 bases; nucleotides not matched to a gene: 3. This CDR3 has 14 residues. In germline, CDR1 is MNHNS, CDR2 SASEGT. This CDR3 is CASTGLAGYNEQFF. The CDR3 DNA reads TGTGCCAGCACTGGACTAGCGGGTTACAATGAGCAGTTCTTC.

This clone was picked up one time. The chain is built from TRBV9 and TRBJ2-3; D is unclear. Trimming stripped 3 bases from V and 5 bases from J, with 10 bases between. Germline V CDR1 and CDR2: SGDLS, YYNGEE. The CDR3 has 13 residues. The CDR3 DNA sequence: TGTGCCAGCAGCGACCTACCCCAAGATACGCAGTATTTT. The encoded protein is CASSDLPQDTQYF.

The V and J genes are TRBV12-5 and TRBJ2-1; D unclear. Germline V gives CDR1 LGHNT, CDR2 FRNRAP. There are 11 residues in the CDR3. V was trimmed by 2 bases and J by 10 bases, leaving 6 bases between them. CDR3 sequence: CASGLIWEQFF. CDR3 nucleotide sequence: TGTGCTAGTGGTTTGATATGGGAGCAGTTCTTC.

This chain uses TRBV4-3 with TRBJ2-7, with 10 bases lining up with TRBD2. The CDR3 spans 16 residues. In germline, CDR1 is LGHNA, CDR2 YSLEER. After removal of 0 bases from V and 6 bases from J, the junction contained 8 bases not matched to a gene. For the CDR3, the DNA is TGCGCCAGCAGCCAAGATCCCAGCGGGGGGGCTAGCGAGCAGTACTTC. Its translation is CASSQDPSGGASEQYF.

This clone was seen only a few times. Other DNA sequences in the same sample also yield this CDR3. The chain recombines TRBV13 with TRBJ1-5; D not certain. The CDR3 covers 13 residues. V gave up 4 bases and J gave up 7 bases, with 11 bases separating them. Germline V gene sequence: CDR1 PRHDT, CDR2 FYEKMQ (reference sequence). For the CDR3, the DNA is TGTGCCAGCAGCTCGGGTTTGGGCCAGCCCCAGCATTTT. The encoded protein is CASSSGLGQPQHF.

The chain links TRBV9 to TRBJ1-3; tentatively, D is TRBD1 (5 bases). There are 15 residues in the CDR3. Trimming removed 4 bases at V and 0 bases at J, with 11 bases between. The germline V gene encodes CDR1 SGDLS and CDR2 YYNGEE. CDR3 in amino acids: CASSPSTVSGNTIYF. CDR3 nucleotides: TGTGCCAGCAGCCCCTCGACAGTCTCTGGAAACACCATATATTTT.

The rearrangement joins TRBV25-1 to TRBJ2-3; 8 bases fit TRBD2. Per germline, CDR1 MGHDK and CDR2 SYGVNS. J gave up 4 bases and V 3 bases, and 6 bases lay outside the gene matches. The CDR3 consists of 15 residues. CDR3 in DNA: TGTGCCAGCAGTGAGAAGCGGGAGTTAGCAGATACGCAGTATTTT. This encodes CASSEKRELADTQYF.

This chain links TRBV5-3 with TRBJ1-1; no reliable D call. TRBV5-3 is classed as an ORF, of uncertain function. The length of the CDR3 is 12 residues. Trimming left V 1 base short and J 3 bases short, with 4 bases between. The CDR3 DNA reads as TGTGCCAGAAGCTTGAGGGACACTGAAGCTTTCTTT. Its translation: CARSLRDTEAFF.

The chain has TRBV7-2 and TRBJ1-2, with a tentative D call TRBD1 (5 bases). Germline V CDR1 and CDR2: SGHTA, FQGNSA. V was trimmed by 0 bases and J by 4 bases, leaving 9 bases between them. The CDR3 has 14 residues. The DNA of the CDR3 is TGTGCCAGCAGCTTAGCCCAGGGACCCTATGGCTACACCTTC. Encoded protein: CASSLAQGPYGYTF.

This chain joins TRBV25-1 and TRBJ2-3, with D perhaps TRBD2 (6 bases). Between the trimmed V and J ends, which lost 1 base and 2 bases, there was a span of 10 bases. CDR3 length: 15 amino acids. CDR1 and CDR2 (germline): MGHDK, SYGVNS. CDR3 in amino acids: CASSESRTNTDTQYF. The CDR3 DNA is TGTGCCAGCAGTGAATCTAGGACTAACACAGATACGCAGTATTTT.

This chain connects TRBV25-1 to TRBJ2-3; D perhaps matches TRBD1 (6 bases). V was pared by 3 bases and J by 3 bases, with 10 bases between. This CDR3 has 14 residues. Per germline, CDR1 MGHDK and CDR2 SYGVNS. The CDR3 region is CASSDLTGTDTQYF. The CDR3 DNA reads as TGTGCCAGCAGTGACCTCACAGGGACAGATACGCAGTATTTT.

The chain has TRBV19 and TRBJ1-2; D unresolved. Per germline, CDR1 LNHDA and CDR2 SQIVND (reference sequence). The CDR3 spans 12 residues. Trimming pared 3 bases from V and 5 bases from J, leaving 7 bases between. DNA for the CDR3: TGTGCCAGTAGTATCCGAGGGTATGGCTACACCTTC. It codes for CASSIRGYGYTF. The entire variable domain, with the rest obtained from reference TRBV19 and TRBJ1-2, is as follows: DGGITQSPKYLFRKEGQNVTLSCEQNLNHDAMYWYRQDPGQGLRLIYYSQIVNDFQKGDIAEGYSVSREKKESFPLTVTSAQKNPTAFYLCASSIRGYGYTFGSGTRLTVV.

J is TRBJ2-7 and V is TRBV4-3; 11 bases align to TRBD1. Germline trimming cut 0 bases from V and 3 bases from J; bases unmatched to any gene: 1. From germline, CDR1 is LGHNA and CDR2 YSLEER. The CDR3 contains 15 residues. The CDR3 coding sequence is TGCGCCAGCAGCCAAGATGGGACAGGGGGCTACGAGCAGTACTTC. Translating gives CASSQDGTGGYEQYF.

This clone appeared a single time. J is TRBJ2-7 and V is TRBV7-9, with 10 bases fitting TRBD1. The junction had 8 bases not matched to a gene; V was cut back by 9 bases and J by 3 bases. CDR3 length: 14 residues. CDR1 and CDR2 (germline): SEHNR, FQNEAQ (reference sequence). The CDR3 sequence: CASRSGTGVYEQYF. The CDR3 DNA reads TGTGCCAGTAGGTCCGGGACAGGGGTCTACGAGCAGTACTTC.

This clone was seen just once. CDR3: CASSQAGAKDEQYF. Here the CDR3 DNA reads TGCGCCAGCAGTCAAGCGGGGGCCAAGGACGAGCAGTACTTC. This chain joins TRBV23-1 and TRBJ2-7, with D maybe TRBD2 (7 bases). TRBV23-1 is annotated as an ORF whose role is uncertain. This CDR3 comprises 14 residues. The V end was cut by 2 bases, the J end by 5 bases, with 13 bases between.